This paragraph covers one T cell receptor (beta chain) sequence. Antigen specificity is unknown. This sample stems from a study of blood T cells in healthy people across ages. Findings of the study overall: The study found more naive CD4+ cells and higher diversity in long-lived than aged donors.

The second PCR ran roughly 6 to 11 cycles with a sample-barcoded 5' primer and J-beta primers. One entry per CDR3 protein, called by TCRdb with MiXCR from the 5' RACE reads. Counted here are 550,000 to 750,000 distinct CDR3 sequences, roughly 21% occurring once; the ten biggest clones make up around 3.4%. The clonotype was recovered from a man in his 70s in good health. Sequenced material: blood.

Written as DNA, the CDR3 is TGTGCCAGCAGCCAAACCGGGACTAGCGGGAGAAAGGCCTACAATGAGCAGTTCTTC. Its translation is CASSQTGTSGRKAYNEQFF. V usage is TRBV4-2 and J usage is TRBJ2-1; 14 positions match TRBD2. There are 19 residues in the CDR3. Germline V gives CDR1 LGHNA, CDR2 YNFKEQ. The V segment lost 2 bases and the J segment 2 bases; nucleotides outside the gene matches: 8.